This entry features one T cell receptor (beta chain) sequence. This sample was taken from a study of technical replicates of blood from several donors. Clones were sequenced by immunoSEQ multiplex PCR, and TCRdb holds only the in-frame ones, with some missing. Here the sample spans approximately 88,000 clones, 94% being singletons. Germline V gene lookup returns CDR1 SGHRS and CDR2 YFSETQ. With 4 bases clipped from V and 8 bases from J, the junction kept 8 bases outside the gene matches. There are 15 residues in the CDR3. This clonotype was sampled from a human donor in good health. The rearrangement joins TRBV5-1 to TRBJ2-1; 11 bases map to TRBD2. The sample taken for sequencing was T cells isolated from PBMCs. CDR3 bases: TGCGCCAGCAGCGTAGTAGCGGGGGGGCTCGATGAGCAGTTCTTC. Amino acid sequence: CASSVVAGGLDEQFF.